This T cell receptor beta chain was sequenced in a study of blood T cell repertoires in COVID-19. On the study more broadly: Samples of COVID-19 (acute and convalescent) were obtained from the United States, Italy and Spain. T cells, B-cell-depleted T cells, or PBMCs supplied cDNA or gDNA.

This clone has more than one count but fewer than ten. Original analysis: Reference gene primer amplification gave nucleated cell count estimates. This table comes from immunoSEQ multiplex PCR, and its TCRdb copy is limited to in-frame clones, with some not included. The V and J calls and clone size are taken from that table; D and trimming were inferred from the DNA. Counted here are over 350,000 clones, 86% occurring once; the ten biggest clones make up roughly 1.4%. The germline V and J ends were trimmed by 4 bases and 1 base, with 10 bases remaining between them. The CDR3 has 14 amino acids. Per germline, CDR1 LNHDA and CDR2 SQIVND (reference sequence).

This TCR was recovered from a young woman with active or convalescent COVID-19. The chain carries TRBV19 and TRBJ1-2, with D perhaps TRBD1 (6 bases). Input material: peripheral blood. The CDR3 DNA sequence: TGTGCCAGTAGTAACGGCAGGGGTAACTATGGCTACACCTTC. This encodes CASSNGRGNYGYTF.